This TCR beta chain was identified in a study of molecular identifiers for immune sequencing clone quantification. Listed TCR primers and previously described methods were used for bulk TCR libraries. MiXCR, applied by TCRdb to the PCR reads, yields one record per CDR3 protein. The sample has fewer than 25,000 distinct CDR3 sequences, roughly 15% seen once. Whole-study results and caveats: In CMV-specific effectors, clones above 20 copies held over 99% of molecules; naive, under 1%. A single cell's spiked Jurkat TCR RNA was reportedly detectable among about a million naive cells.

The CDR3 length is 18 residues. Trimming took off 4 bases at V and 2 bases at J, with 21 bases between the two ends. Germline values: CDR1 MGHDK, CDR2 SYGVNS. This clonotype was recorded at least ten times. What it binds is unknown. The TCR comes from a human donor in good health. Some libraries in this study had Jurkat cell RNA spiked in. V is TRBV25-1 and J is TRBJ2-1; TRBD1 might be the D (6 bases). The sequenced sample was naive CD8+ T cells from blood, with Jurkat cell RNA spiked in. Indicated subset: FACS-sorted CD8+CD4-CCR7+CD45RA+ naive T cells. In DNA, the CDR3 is TGTGCCAGCAGTGCCAACCTCGGACAGACAAAGACCTACAATGAGCAGTTCTTC. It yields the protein CASSANLGQTKTYNEQFF.